Listed below are T cell receptor beta chains from one sample, sequenced in a study of T cells in Graves' hyperthyroidism and ophthalmopathy. TCRdb fed the multiplex PCR reads into MiXCR, producing one record per CDR3 protein. The sample gives fewer than 350,000 distinct CDR3 sequences, approximately 18% of which show up once; about 35% is in the top ten. Sequenced material: blood. The source is a man over 45 with Graves' ophthalmopathy. CDR3s include the opening cysteine and the closing phenylalanine or tryptophan. A D gene is named only where the DNA matches it firmly. Clone size is shown for a subset of rows, as once, few, many or a class of expanded clone.

TRBJ2-1,TRBD1,many,TRBV11-2,15,TGTGCCAGCAGCCCCGGGACAGGGGCTCCTAATGAGCAGTTCTTC,CASSPGTGAPNEQFF
TRBJ2-7,TRBD1,many,TRBV28,14,TGTGCCAGCAGTCCGTTGACAGGGTGGTACGAGCAGTACTTC,CASSPLTGWYEQYF
TRBJ2-1,TRBD2,NA,TRBV28,17,TGTGCCAGCAGTTTAACCCCGACTAGCGGGGACTACAATGAGCAGTTCTTC,CASSLTPTSGDYNEQFF
TRBJ2-5,NA,few,TRBV6-2/TRBV6-3,17,TGTGCCAGCAGTTACTCGAAAGGTGCAGGGGAGGAGGAGACCCAGTACTTC,CASSYSKGAGEEETQYF
TRBJ2-7,NA,NA,TRBV7-2,15,TGTGCCAGCAGCCCGCGACAGGGAGGTTACTACGAGCAGTACTTC,CASSPRQGGYYEQYF
TRBJ1-5,TRBD1,NA,TRBV28,18,TGTGCCAGCAGTCCCGGGACAGGGGCGGGAGCAGGGGGGCAGCCCCAGCATTTT,CASSPGTGAGAGGQPQHF
TRBJ2-7,TRBD1,NA,TRBV10-3,15,TGTGCCATCAGTGAGACAGGGGCCAAGGTCCGCGAGCAGTACTTC,CAISETGAKVREQYF
TRBJ2-7,TRBD1,few,TRBV6-1,18,TGTGCCAGCAGTCCGAAGGCCGGCGCTGGACAGGGATCCTACGAGCAGTACTTC,CASSPKAGAGQGSYEQYF
TRBJ2-1,NA,once,TRBV9,15,TGTGCCAGCAGCGTCGGGACGCTCGGGGAGAATGAGCAGTTCTTC,CASSVGTLGENEQFF
TRBJ2-7,TRBD1,once,TRBV6-1,14,TGTGCCAGCAGACCTGGACAGGGCACCTACGAGCAGTACTTC,CASRPGQGTYEQYF
TRBJ2-7,TRBD2,many,TRBV20-1,15,TGCAGTGCTAGGGGGCAGCGGGAGGGTCTATACGAGCAGTACTTC,CSARGQREGLYEQYF
TRBJ2-1,NA,NA,TRBV9,14,TGTGCCAGCAGCGGGCGGGCCCTTGGAGGTGAGCAGTTCTTC,CASSGRALGGEQFF
TRBJ2-1,NA,few,TRBV19,16,TGTGCCAGTAGTATTTTGTCGCCTAGCAGAGACAATGAGCAGTTCTTC,CASSILSPSRDNEQFF
TRBJ2-7,NA,many,TRBV20-1,12,TGCAGTGCTCTGAGGGGAGGTGGCGAGCAGTACTTC,CSALRGGGEQYF
TRBJ1-2,NA,many,TRBV11-3,13,TGTGCCAGCAGCTTGTCGAGGGGAGAAGGCTACACCTTC,CASSLSRGEGYTF
TRBJ2-7,NA,NA,TRBV13,14,TGTGCCAGCAGCTTAGATAACTCGCCCTACGAGCAGTACTTC,CASSLDNSPYEQYF
TRBJ2-7,TRBD2,few,TRBV10-1,18,TGCGCCAGCACCGTGACTAGCGGGAGATTCGTATCCTCCTACGAGCAGTACTTC,CASTVTSGRFVSSYEQYF
TRBJ2-2,TRBD2,NA,TRBV10-3,19,TGTGCCATCAGTGGCCGGGACGTGAGTAGCGGGAGAGATACCGGGGAGCTGTTTTTT,CAISGRDVSSGRDTGELFF
TRBJ2-4,NA,few,TRBV4-1,14,TGCGCCAGCAGCACGCGGACAGGGAGGGACATTCAGTACTTC,CASSTRTGRDIQYF
TRBJ1-2,TRBD1,many,TRBV3-1,14,TGTGCCAGCAGCCTAGGACAGGGAGTCTATGGCTACACCTTC,CASSLGQGVYGYTF
TRBJ2-7,NA,NA,TRBV28,13,TGTGCCAGCAGTCGACTAGGTTCCTACGAGCAGTACTTC,CASSRLGSYEQYF
TRBJ2-7,NA,many,TRBV5-1,15,TGCGCCAGCAGCTTGGGGAGTGGATCGTCGGGCGGGCAGTACTTC,CASSLGSGSSGGQYF
TRBJ1-5,NA,many,TRBV20-1,16,TGCAGTACCGTGTCGCCCCCGGACGTTTGGGGTCAGCCCCAGCATTTT,CSTVSPPDVWGQPQHF
TRBJ2-5,TRBD1,few,TRBV28,16,TGTGCCAGCAGTTTTCTTCGGGACAGTGTCGGGGAGACCCAGTACTTC,CASSFLRDSVGETQYF
TRBJ2-5,NA,NA,TRBV24-1,11,TGTGCCACTCAGAGTGCGGAGACCCAGTACTTC,CATQSAETQYF
TRBJ2-7,TRBD1,few,TRBV20-1,13,TGCAGTGCTACTGGACAGGGGGCTTGGGAGCAGTACTTC,CSATGQGAWEQYF
TRBJ2-7,NA,few,TRBV28,13,TGTGCCAGCGCAGGGACACTCACTTACGAGCAGTACTTC,CASAGTLTYEQYF
TRBJ1-4,TRBD1,NA,TRBV19,16,TGTGCCAGTAGGTGGACAGGGACCGCAACTAATGAAAAACTGTTTTTT,CASRWTGTATNEKLFF
TRBJ2-5,NA,many,TRBV2,15,TGTGCCAGCAGTGCCACGGCGGGGCAAGGGGAGACCCAGTACTTC,CASSATAGQGETQYF
TRBJ2-3,NA,once,TRBV12-3/TRBV12-4,15,TGTGCCAGCCTCACGGGGCGGGCCAGCACAGATACGCAGTATTTT,CASLTGRASTDTQYF
TRBJ2-1,TRBD2,many,TRBV12-3/TRBV12-4,15,TGTGCCAGCAGTCCGCGGGAGAATAGGTTGATTGAGCAGTTCTTC,CASSPRENRLIEQFF
TRBJ2-4,NA,NA,TRBV6-2/TRBV6-3,11,TGTGCCAGCGGAGCCAAAAACATTCAGTACTTC,CASGAKNIQYF
TRBJ1-2,NA,few,TRBV12-3/TRBV12-4,16,TGTGCCAGCAGTTTAGAGTTCCAGGGATTGAGCTATGGCTACACCTTC,CASSLEFQGLSYGYTF
TRBJ2-5,NA,few,TRBV11-2,13,TGTGCCAGCAGCTTAGGGTTTCCAGAGGCCCAGTACTTC,CASSLGFPEAQYF
TRBJ1-2,TRBD1,NA,TRBV12-5,13,TGTGCTAGTGGCCGTGACAGGGCGGATGGCTACACCTTC,CASGRDRADGYTF
TRBJ1-6,NA,NA,TRBV20-1,15,TGCAGTGCTGCCCCCGCACAGGGTAGTAATTCACCCCTCCACTTT,CSAAPAQGSNSPLHF
TRBJ2-7,NA,many,TRBV20-1,16,TGCAGTGCATCCCGGGCCGACAGGCCTCTCTCCTACGAGCAGTACTTC,CSASRADRPLSYEQYF
TRBJ2-2,TRBD2,few,TRBV20-1,14,TGCAGTGCTAGGAAACTAGCGGCCACCGGGGAGCTGTTTTTT,CSARKLAATGELFF
TRBJ2-1,TRBD2,few,TRBV5-1,15,TGCGCCAGCAGCTTGGGGCCTAGCGGAGACAATGAGCAGTTCTTC,CASSLGPSGDNEQFF
TRBJ2-1,TRBD2,many,TRBV28,12,TGTGCCGCGACTAGCGGGTCGAATGAGCAGTTCTTC,CAATSGSNEQFF
TRBJ2-3,NA,NA,TRBV12-3/TRBV12-4,11,TGTGCCAGCGGTGAAACAGATACGCAGTATTTT,CASGETDTQYF
TRBJ2-7,NA,few,TRBV11-2,13,TGTGCCAGCAGCTTGACAGGGAGGGGCGAGCAGTACTTC,CASSLTGRGEQYF
TRBJ1-1,NA,NA,TRBV2,14,TGTGCCAGTAGTAAAGGTCGGGGGAACACTGAAGCTTTCTTT,CASSKGRGNTEAFF
TRBJ2-3,NA,many,TRBV11-1,11,TGTGCCAGCGCTAGCACAGATACGCAGTATTTT,CASASTDTQYF
TRBJ1-5,TRBD1,many,TRBV6-1,17,TGTGCCAGCAGAGCCGGGACAGGGGTCTATAGCAATCAGCCCCAGCATTTT,CASRAGTGVYSNQPQHF